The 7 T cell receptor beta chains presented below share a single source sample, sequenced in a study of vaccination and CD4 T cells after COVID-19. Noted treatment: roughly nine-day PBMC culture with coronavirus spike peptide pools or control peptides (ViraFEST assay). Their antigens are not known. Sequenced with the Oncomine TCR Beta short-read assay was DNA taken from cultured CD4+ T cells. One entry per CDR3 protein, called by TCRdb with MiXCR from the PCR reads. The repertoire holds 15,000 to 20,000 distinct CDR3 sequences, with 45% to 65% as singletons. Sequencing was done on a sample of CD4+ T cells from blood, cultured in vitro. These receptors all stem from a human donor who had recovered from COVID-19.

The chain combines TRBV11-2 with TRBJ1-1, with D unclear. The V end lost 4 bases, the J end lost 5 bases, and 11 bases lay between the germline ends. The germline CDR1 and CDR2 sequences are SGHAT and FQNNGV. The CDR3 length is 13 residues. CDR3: CASSSKVGTEAFF. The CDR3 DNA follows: TGTGCCAGCAGCTCGAAGGTTGGAACTGAAGCTTTCTTT.

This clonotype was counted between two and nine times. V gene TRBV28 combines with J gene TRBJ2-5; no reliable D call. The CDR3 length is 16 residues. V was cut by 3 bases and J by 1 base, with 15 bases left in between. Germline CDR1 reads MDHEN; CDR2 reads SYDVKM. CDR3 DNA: TGTGCCAGCAGTTTTGTAACCCGAGGCCCCCAAGAGACCCAGTACTTC. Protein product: CASSFVTRGPQETQYF.

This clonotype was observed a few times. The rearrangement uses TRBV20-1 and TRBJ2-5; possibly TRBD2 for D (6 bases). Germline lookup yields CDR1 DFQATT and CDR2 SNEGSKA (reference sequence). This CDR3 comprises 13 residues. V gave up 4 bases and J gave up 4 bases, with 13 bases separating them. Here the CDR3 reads CSATQLARETQYF. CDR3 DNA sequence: TGCAGTGCTACTCAACTAGCCAGAGAGACCCAGTACTTC.

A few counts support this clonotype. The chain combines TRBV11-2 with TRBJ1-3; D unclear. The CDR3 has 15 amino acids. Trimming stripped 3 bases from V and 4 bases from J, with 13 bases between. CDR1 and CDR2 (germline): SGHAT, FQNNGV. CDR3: CASSLETGRGNTIYF. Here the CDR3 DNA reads TGTGCCAGCAGCTTGGAAACGGGTCGGGGAAACACCATATATTTT.

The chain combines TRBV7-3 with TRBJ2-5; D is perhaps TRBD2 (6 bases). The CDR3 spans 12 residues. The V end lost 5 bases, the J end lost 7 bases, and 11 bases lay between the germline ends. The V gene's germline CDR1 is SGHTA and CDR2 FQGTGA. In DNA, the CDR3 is TGTGCCAGCAGCCCTGGGGGAGGGACCCAGTACTTC. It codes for CASSPGGGTQYF.

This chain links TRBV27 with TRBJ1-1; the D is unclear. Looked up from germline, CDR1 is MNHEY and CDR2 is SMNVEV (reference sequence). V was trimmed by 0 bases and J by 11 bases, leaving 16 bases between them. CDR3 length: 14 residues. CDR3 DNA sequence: TGTGCCAGCAGTTTATCGCCCGAAGTCAATAGGGCTTTCTTT. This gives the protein CASSLSPEVNRAFF.

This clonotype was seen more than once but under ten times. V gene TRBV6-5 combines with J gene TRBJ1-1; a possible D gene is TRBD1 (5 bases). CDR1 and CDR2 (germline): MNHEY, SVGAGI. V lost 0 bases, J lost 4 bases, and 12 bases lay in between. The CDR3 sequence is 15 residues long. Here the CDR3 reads CASSYSGIGVTEAFF. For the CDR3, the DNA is TGTGCCAGCAGTTACTCGGGGATAGGGGTCACTGAAGCTTTCTTT.